The rows below give T cell receptor beta chains drawn from one sample of a study of cytomegalovirus exposure and HLA in healthy donors. The method was immunoSEQ multiplex PCR; TCRdb's version includes in-frame clones alone and lacks a portion of them. The sample carries 200,000 to 250,000 clones, 75% to 90% recorded once. The sample taken for sequencing was PBMCs. The receptors here all came from a woman between 18 and 29 years old in good health and CMV-seronegative. Each CDR3 is given with its conserved first and last residue.

v_call,cdr3_aa
TRBV30,CAWTPGGGYGYTF
TRBV2,CASRGVTEAFF
TRBV11-2,CASSFTDRTVDTQYF
TRBV30,CAWSREADRAGEQYF
TRBV7-8,CASASGGTALYEQYF
TRBV7-2,CASSLGGMSTDTQYF
TRBV4-1,CASSQGHGAGTQETQYF
TRBV6-5,CASTKKRGAATFF
TRBV7-8,CASSSGTIGEQYF
TRBV9,CASSVTGGQSTGNTIYF
TRBV6-1,CASSVMRDEKLFF
TRBV5-1,CASRPTGTANYGYTF
TRBV29-1,CSGRHSANEQFF
TRBV30,CAWEEPTGELFF
TRBV5-1,CASSLGQYNEQFF
TRBV5-1,CASSFRKDREYEQYF
TRBV29-1,CSVRAQDNYGYTF
TRBV7-6,CASSPRSGVTGANVLTF
TRBV11-2,CASRTPRAEQFF
TRBV14,CASSPWTGNLYEQYF
TRBV27,CASSSGTGGPYEQYF
TRBV14,CASSPWEGEIYNEQFF
TRBV5-1,CASSLEGVNEQFF
TRBV5-1,CASSLVAGGTNEKLFF
TRBV7-6,CASSLAGYTDTQYF
TRBV18,CASSPEQLNSPLHF
TRBV6-1,CASSHRTELKNF
TRBV9,CASSGTLRAYSGNTIYF
TRBV30,CAWSGTSSYEQYF
TRBV7-9,CASSDGPHLAPYEQYF
TRBV6-5,CASSSTGTGNTGELFF